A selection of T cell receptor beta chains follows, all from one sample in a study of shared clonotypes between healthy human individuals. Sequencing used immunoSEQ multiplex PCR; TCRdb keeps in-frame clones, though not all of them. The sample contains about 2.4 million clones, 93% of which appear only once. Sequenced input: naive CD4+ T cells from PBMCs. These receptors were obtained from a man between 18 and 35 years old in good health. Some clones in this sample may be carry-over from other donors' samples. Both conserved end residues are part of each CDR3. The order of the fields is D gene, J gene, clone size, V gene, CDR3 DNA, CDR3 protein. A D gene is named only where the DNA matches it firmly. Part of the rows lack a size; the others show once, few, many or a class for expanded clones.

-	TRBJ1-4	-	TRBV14	TGTGCCAGCAGCCGGGGGGTAACTAATGAAAAACTGTTTTTT	CASSRGVTNEKLFF
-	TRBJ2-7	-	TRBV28	TGTGCCACCACGCGTGGGGCAGGCCCCTACGAGCAGTACTTC	CATTRGAGPYEQYF
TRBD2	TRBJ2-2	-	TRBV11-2	TGTGCCAGCAGCTTTCGATGGCGGGAGGGTCGCACCGGGGAGCTGTTTTTT	CASSFRWREGRTGELFF
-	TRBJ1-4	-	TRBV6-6	TGTGCCACAAACGGACGGGTTAATGAAAAACTGTTTTTT	CATNGRVNEKLFF
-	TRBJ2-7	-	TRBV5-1	TGCGCCAGCAGCTCAGTTCTAGAGCCATACGAGCAGTACTTC	CASSSVLEPYEQYF
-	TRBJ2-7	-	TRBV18	TGTGCCAGCTCACCGACGGGCCAACCAACCTCCGAGCAGTACTTC	CASSPTGQPTSEQYF
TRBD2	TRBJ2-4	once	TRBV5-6	TGTGCCAGCAGCTTGGCGGGACTAGCCGAAAACATTCAGTACTTC	CASSLAGLAENIQYF
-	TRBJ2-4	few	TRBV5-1	TGCGCCAGCAGCTTGGAGGTAGGGCTCGACAAAAACATTCAGTACTTC	CASSLEVGLDKNIQYF
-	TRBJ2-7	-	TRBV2	TGTGCCAGCAGGGCTAGGTGGGACACTCCCTACGAGCAGTACTTC	CASRARWDTPYEQYF
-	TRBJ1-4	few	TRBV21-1	TGTGCCAGCAGCAAACTCGATACTAATGAAAAACTGTTTTTT	CASSKLDTNEKLFF
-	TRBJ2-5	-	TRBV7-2	TGTGCCAGCAGCTTAGGTATTCAAGAGACCCAGTACTTC	CASSLGIQETQYF
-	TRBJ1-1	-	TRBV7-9	TGTGCCAGCAGCAAACAGGGTACTGAAGCTTTCTTT	CASSKQGTEAFF
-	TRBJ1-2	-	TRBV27	TGTGCCAGCAGGAGTCATGGGGTCTATGGCTACACCTTC	CASRSHGVYGYTF
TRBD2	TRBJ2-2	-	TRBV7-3	TGTGCCAGCAGCGTTACGGGACTAGCGGGAGCAGGCACCGGGGAGCTGTTTTTT	CASSVTGLAGAGTGELFF
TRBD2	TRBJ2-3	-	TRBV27	TGTGCCAGCATTCTCCCCGGGACTAGCGTTTACACTAGCACAGATACGCAGTATTTT	CASILPGTSVYTSTDTQYF
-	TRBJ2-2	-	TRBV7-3	TGTGCCAGCAGCGCTCCAGGGTTGGGTACCGGGGAGCTGTTTTTT	CASSAPGLGTGELFF
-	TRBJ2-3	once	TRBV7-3	TGTGCCAGCAGCTTCTTCAGCACAGATACGCAGTATTTT	CASSFFSTDTQYF
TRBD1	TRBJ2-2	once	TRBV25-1	TGTGCCAGCAGTGACCCGGGACAGGCCCGGGGGGAGCTGTTTTTT	CASSDPGQARGELFF
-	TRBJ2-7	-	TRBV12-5	TGTGCTAGTGCCTATGACAAGGACTACGAGCAGTACTTC	CASAYDKDYEQYF
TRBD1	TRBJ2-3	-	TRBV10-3	TGTGCCATCAGGCAGGGGGAGAGCACAGATACGCAGTATTTT	CAIRQGESTDTQYF
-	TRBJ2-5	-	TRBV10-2	TGCGCCAGCAGTGAGTCGGGGAGTTACCAAGAGACCCAGTACTTC	CASSESGSYQETQYF
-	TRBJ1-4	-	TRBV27	TGTGCCAGCAGCCGCGTTAGGGGGGAAAAACTGTTTTTT	CASSRVRGEKLFF
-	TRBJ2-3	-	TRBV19	TGTGCCAGTAGTATACCAGGCAGGTATTACACAGATACGCAGTATTTT	CASSIPGRYYTDTQYF
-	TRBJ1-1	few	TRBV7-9	TGTGCCAGCAGCCTCAGAAGCGCTGAAGCTTTCTTT	CASSLRSAEAFF
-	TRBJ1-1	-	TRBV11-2	TGTGCCAGCAGCTTACCCCGGGGGGGACCTTCCTTT	CASSLPRGGPSF
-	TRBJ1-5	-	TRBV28	TGTGCCAGCAGTTTCAAGGGGTATAGCAATCAGCCCCAGCATTTT	CASSFKGYSNQPQHF
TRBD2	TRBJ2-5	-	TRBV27	TGTGCCAGCAGTTTAGGACTAGGAGAGACCCAGTACTTC	CASSLGLGETQYF
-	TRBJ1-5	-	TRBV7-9	TGTGCCAGCAGCTTAATTCAGGGGAGCGGGGATCAGCCCCAGCATTTT	CASSLIQGSGDQPQHF
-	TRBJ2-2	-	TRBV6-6	TGTGCCAGCAGTGACTATGTCCGGAACGCCGGGGAGCTGTTTTTT	CASSDYVRNAGELFF
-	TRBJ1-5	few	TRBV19	TGTGCCAGTAGCACGGGACTCATCGACAATCAGCCCCAGCATTTT	CASSTGLIDNQPQHF
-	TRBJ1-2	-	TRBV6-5	TGTGCCAGCAGCCCCGACAGGACCGCTAACTATGGCTACACCTTC	CASSPDRTANYGYTF
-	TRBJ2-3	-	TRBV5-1	TGCGCCAGCAGCTTGATGACAGACATCACAGATACGCAGTATTTT	CASSLMTDITDTQYF
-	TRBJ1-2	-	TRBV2	TGTGCCAGCAGTGAAGAAACCCGGGGCTATGGCTACACCTTC	CASSEETRGYGYTF
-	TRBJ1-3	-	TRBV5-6	TGTGCCAGCAGCTTAGAAGGGGGTGGAAACACCATATATTTT	CASSLEGGGNTIYF
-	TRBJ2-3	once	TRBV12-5	TGTGCTAGTGGTTTAGAAGATACGCAGTATTTT	CASGLEDTQYF
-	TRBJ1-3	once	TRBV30	TGTGCCTGGAGTAGGAACAGGGCTGGAAACACCATATATTTT	CAWSRNRAGNTIYF
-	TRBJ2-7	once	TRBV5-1	TGCGCCAGCAGCTTGGGGGCAGGATCCTACGAGCAGTACTTC	CASSLGAGSYEQYF
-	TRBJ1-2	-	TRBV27	TGTGCCAGCAGTCCGGGTGGAGGTGGCTACACCTTC	CASSPGGGGYTF
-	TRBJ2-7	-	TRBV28	TGTGCCAGCAGCCCGGCGGGCCGCCCCGAGCAGTACTTC	CASSPAGRPEQYF
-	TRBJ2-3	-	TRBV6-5	TGTGCCAGCAGTTACGGGCCAGGGAGCACAGATACGCAGTATTTT	CASSYGPGSTDTQYF
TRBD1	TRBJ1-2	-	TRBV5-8	TGTGCCAGCAGCCCCACTGACAGGGAACCCTATGGCTACACCTTC	CASSPTDREPYGYTF
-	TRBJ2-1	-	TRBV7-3	TGTGCCAGCAGCGCGCCGGGACGACACAATGAGCAGTTCTTC	CASSAPGRHNEQFF
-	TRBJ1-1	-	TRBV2	TGTGCCAGCAGTGCAGGGAACACTGAAGCTTTCTTT	CASSAGNTEAFF
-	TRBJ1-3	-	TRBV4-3	TGCGCCAGCAGCCAATCCCAGGGACTAGGAAACACCATATATTTT	CASSQSQGLGNTIYF
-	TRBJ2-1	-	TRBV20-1	TGCAGTGCTAGGGAAGGGTCGAGGAAGTTCTTC	CSAREGSRKFF